These 9 T cell receptor beta chains were sequenced from one sample in a study of regulatory and conventional T cells in RAG deficiency. Blood CD4+ CD25-high CD127-low regulatory T cells supplied the genomic DNA template. TCRdb's copy holds only in-frame clones and misses some; the assay was immunoSEQ multiplex PCR. The sample lists 12,000 or so clones; 94% were seen once. These same records also appear under a second study, on regulatory T cells. That paper notes: The primer mix had 52 TRBV and 13 TRBJ primers.

The sequencing sample was made of CD127- CD25+ CD4+ Tregs sorted from blood. The receptors derive from a human donor in good health.

The rearrangement links TRBV5-1 to TRBJ1-5; 8 bases line up with TRBD1. The CDR3 extends over 14 amino acids. Looked up from germline, CDR1 is SGHRS and CDR2 is YFSETQ. V was pared by 6 bases and J by 0 bases, with 2 bases of the junction left unmatched. The CDR3 bases are TGCGCCAGCAAGGACAGGGCTAGCAATCAGCCCCAGCATTTT. Encoded protein: CASKDRASNQPQHF.

The chain has TRBV19 and TRBJ2-2, with 10 bases that match TRBD1. Germline CDR1 is LNHDA and CDR2 is SQIVND (reference sequence). The junction had 3 bases not matched to a gene; V was cut back by 6 bases and J by 2 bases. This CDR3 contains 15 residues. The CDR3 DNA follows: TGTGCCAGTAGCAGACAGGGGGCCAACACCGGGGAGCTGTTTTTT. This codes for CASSRQGANTGELFF.

The chain carries TRBV13 and TRBJ1-3; the D gene is possibly TRBD1 (6 bases). V lost 2 bases and J 3 bases, leaving 14 bases between the germline ends. The germline CDR1 and CDR2 sequences are PRHDT and FYEKMQ (reference sequence). The CDR3 sequence is 16 residues long. The CDR3 bases are TGTGCCAGCAGCTTACGTTTCAGGGGCATTGGAAACACCATATATTTT. As protein: CASSLRFRGIGNTIYF. The full variable domain, completed using reference TRBV13 and TRBJ1-3, is AAGVIQSPRHLIKEKRETATLKCYPIPRHDTVYWYQQGPGQDPQFLISFYEKMQSDKGSIPDRFSAQQFSDYHSELNMSSLELGDSALYFCASSLRFRGIGNTIYFGEGSWLTVV.

The chain's CDR3 is CATRKGADTQYF. DNA of the CDR3: TGTGCCACCCGAAAAGGGGCAGATACGCAGTATTTT. This sequence joins TRBV6-5 and TRBJ2-3; a weak D match, TRBD1 (5 bases). This CDR3 is 12 amino acids long. Germline CDR1 MNHEY, CDR2 SVGAGI. V was clipped by 10 bases and J by 4 bases, with 12 bases between them.

The chain recombines TRBV7-2 with TRBJ2-7; 9 positions agree with TRBD2. CDR1 and CDR2 from the germline V gene are SGHTA and FQGNSA. The length of the CDR3 is 15 residues. V dropped 1 base and J dropped 0; count of bases not matched to a gene: 1. The DNA of the CDR3 is TGTGCCAGCAGCTTAGAAGCGGGGGGCTCCTACGAGCAGTACTTC. Amino acid sequence: CASSLEAGGSYEQYF.

The rearrangement joins TRBV5-1 to TRBJ2-3; maybe TRBD1 (6 bases). The V gene's germline CDR1 is SGHRS and CDR2 YFSETQ. The CDR3 spans 14 residues. Deletions cut 0 bases from V and 2 bases from J, with 7 bases between. DNA for the CDR3: TGCGCCAGCAGCTTGGCAGGGGCCACAGATACGCAGTATTTT. Protein sequence: CASSLAGATDTQYF.

The J gene is TRBJ1-4, the V gene TRBV4-1; TRBD1 matches at 9 bases. This CDR3 spans 16 amino acids. Trimming cost V 4 bases and J 3 bases; bases outside gene matches: 6. CDR1 and CDR2 from the germline V gene are MGHRA and YSYEKL. CDR3 residues: CASSLRTGGPNEKLFF. The CDR3 nucleotides are TGCGCCAGCAGCCTTAGAACAGGGGGCCCTAATGAAAAACTGTTTTTT.

The genes are TRBV18 and TRBJ1-2; TRBD1 agrees at 9 bases. CDR1 is KGHSH, CDR2 LQKENI, per germline. The CDR3 spans 13 residues. J gave up 4 bases and V 5 bases, and 2 bases lay outside the gene matches. The CDR3 sequence is CASSADRGYGYTF. The CDR3 bases are TGTGCCAGCTCAGCGGACAGGGGCTATGGCTACACCTTC.

The rearrangement links TRBV11-2 to TRBJ2-5; 9 bases align to TRBD2. Trimming cost V 5 bases and J 6 bases; bases outside gene matches: 4. Germline V gives CDR1 SGHAT, CDR2 FQNNGV. The CDR3 is made up of 13 amino acids. The CDR3 sequence: CASSGGGAQTQYF. The CDR3 coding sequence is TGTGCCAGCAGCGGCGGGGGGGCACAGACCCAGTACTTC. Together with reference TRBV11-2 and TRBJ2-5, the CDR3 gives the full variable domain: EAGVAQSPRYKIIEKRQSVAFWCNPISGHATLYWYQQILGQGPKLLIQFQNNGVVDDSQLPKDRFSAERLKGVDSTLKIQPAKLEDSAVYLCASSGGGAQTQYFGPGTRLLVL.